This T cell receptor beta chain was sequenced in a study of HIV-infected patients and healthy controls. The V and J ends lost 2 bases and 6 bases respectively, with 11 bases between them. This CDR3 has 14 amino acids. The germline CDR1 and CDR2 sequences are SNHLY and FYNNEI. This clonotype came up many times. TCRdb processed the 5' RACE reads anew with MiXCR; each CDR3 protein has one entry. The sample lists approximately 64,000 distinct CDR3 sequences; about a fifth were seen once. V gene TRBV2 combines with J gene TRBJ1-5; D not resolved. Sequencing was done on a sample of CD4+ T cells from blood. The receptor comes from a human donor in good health. The CDR3 DNA reads TGTGCCAGCAGTGAAATGGGGTCCATTCAGCCCCAGCATTTT. Amino acids: CASSEMGSIQPQHF. Combining the CDR3 with reference TRBV2 and TRBJ1-5 gives the whole variable domain EPEVTQTPSHQVTQMGQEVILRCVPISNHLYFYWYRQILGQKVEFLVSFYNNEISEKSEIFDDQFSVERPDGSNFTLKIRSTKLEDSAMYFCASSEMGSIQPQHFGDGTRLSIL.